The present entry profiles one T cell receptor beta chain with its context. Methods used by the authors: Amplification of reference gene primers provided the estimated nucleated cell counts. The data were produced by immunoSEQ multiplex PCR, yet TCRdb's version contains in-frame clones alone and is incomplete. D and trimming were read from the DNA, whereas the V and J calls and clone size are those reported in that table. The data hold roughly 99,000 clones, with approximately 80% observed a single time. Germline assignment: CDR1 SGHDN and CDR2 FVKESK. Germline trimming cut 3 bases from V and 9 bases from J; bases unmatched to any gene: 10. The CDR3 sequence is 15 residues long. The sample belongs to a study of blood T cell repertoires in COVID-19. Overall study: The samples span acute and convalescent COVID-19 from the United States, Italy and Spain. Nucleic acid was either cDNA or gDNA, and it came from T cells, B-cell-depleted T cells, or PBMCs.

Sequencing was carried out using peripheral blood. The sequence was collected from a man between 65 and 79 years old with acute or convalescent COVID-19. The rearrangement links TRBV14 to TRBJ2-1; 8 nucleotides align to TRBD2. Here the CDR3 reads CASSHLGGANIEQFF. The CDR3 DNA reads TGTGCCAGCAGCCATCTCGGGGGGGCCAATATTGAGCAGTTCTTC.